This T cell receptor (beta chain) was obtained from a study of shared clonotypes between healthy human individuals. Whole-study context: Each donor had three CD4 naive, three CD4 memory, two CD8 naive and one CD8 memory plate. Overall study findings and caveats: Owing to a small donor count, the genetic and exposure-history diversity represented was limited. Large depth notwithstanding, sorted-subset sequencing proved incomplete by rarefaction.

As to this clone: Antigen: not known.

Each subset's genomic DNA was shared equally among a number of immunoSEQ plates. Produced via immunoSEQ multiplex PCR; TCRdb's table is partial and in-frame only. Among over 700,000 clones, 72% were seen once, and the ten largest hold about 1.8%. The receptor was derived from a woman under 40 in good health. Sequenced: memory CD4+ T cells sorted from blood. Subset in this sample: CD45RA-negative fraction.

The CDR3 DNA follows: TGCGCCAGCAGCTTGGTTGTCGAGACCCAGTACTTC. This translates into CASSLVVETQYF. The chain employs TRBV5-1 and TRBJ2-5; D call uncertain. This CDR3 region has 12 residues. CDR1 and CDR2 (germline): SGHRS, YFSETQ. V lost 0 bases and J lost 5, with 5 bases in between.